The subject of this entry is one TCR beta chain. This sample is drawn from a study of blood T cell repertoires in COVID-19. Trimming removed 3 bases from V and 0 bases from J; junction bases left unmatched: 4. The CDR3 is made up of 17 amino acids. Germline V gene sequence: CDR1 SGHTA, CDR2 FQGNSA. In the authors' workflow: Amplified reference gene primers provided the basis for estimating nucleated cell counts. Data came from immunoSEQ multiplex PCR; TCRdb stores just in-frame clones and leaves some out. The DNA gave D and trimming, while V, J and clone size come from that table. The sample lists approximately 73,000 clones, 89% seen once, with about 9.2% in the top ten.

Sequencing input: peripheral blood. The sequence was obtained from a man older than 75 with acute or convalescent COVID-19. The chain combines TRBV7-2 with TRBJ2-6; 8 bases line up with TRBD2. CDR3 loop: CASSFAGGDSGANVLTF. CDR3 in DNA: TGTGCCAGCAGCTTTGCCGGGGGGGACTCTGGGGCCAACGTCCTGACTTTC.